This T cell receptor beta chain is from a study of blood T cells in healthy people across ages. Study-wide points: Changes seen in expanded clonotypes were possibly confounded by donor CMV status left unknown. Per million T cells, TCR beta diversity dropped roughly linearly as age increased. Naive T cell percentage strongly correlated with TCR beta diversity.

Regarding this clonotype: What it binds is not known.

Next came a second PCR, run for about 7 to 12 cycles, which used a sample-barcoded 5' primer along with a J-beta primer mix. With 12 random nucleotides, a template-switch adaptor tagged each individual cDNA molecule. TCRdb processed the 5' RACE reads anew with MiXCR; each CDR3 protein has one entry. The profile shows fewer than 2 million distinct CDR3 sequences, 39% of them singletons. Specimen: blood. This receptor was obtained from a human donor in good health.

CDR3: CSVTNRAGYTF. For the CDR3, the DNA is TGCAGCGTTACAAACAGGGCGGGCTACACCTTC. The chain recombines TRBV29-1 with TRBJ1-2, with D perhaps TRBD1 (6 bases). The CDR3 length is 11 residues. Per the germline V gene, CDR1 is SQVTM and CDR2 is ANQGSEA. The V end was cut by 5 bases, the J end by 8 bases, with 12 bases between.